This entry concerns a single T cell receptor (beta chain). The data were obtained in a study of blood T cell repertoires in COVID-19. Study information: COVID-19 samples collected from the United States, Italy and Spain covered acute and convalescent phases.

The ends lost 8 bases at V and 11 bases at J; junction bases unmatched: 10. The length of the CDR3 is 12 residues. The germline CDR1 and CDR2 sequences are MNHEY and SVGAGI. As processed by the authors: Amplification with reference gene primers provided the estimates of nucleated cell counts. Here immunoSEQ multiplex PCR was the method, and the copy in TCRdb shows in-frame clones only, minus some. V and J calls and clone size are those listed in that table; D and trimming were worked out from the DNA. The table includes more than 200,000 clones, roughly 80% detected once. The sample consisted of peripheral blood. The V and J genes are TRBV6-5 and TRBJ1-2, with TRBD1 identical over 8 bases. This clonotype originated in an elderly woman with COVID-19, enrolled during active disease. The CDR3 region has the DNA TGTGCCAGCGAGGACAGGGTAAAGGCGTACACCTTC. This gives the protein CASEDRVKAYTF.